This T cell receptor beta chain was obtained from a study of T cells in Graves' hyperthyroidism and ophthalmopathy. Study-level points and caveats: Also found in blood were most expanded thyroid clonotypes above 0.001.

Germline CDR1 and CDR2: GTSNPN and SVGIG (reference sequence). The CDR3 is made up of 15 amino acids. V gave up 0 bases and J gave up 4 bases, with 15 bases separating them. Template material for amplifying TCR beta CDR3 regions consisted of RNA transcripts. First-round RT-PCR with HTBI primers amplified the TCR CDR3 region. MiXCR, applied by TCRdb to the multiplex PCR reads, yields one record per CDR3 protein. Altogether approximately 530,000 distinct CDR3 sequences are present, just under 20% being singletons, with the ten largest covering over 45%. A word on this clonotype: Antigen specificity is unknown.

Specimen: blood. This sequence was found in a man between 40 and 49 years old with Graves' ophthalmopathy. The rearrangement uses TRBV30 and TRBJ2-5; TRBD2 is a possible D gene (6 bases). The CDR3 loop reads CAWSVLARGGETQYF. CDR3 sequence (DNA): TGTGCCTGGAGTGTTTTAGCTCGGGGAGGAGAGACCCAGTACTTC.